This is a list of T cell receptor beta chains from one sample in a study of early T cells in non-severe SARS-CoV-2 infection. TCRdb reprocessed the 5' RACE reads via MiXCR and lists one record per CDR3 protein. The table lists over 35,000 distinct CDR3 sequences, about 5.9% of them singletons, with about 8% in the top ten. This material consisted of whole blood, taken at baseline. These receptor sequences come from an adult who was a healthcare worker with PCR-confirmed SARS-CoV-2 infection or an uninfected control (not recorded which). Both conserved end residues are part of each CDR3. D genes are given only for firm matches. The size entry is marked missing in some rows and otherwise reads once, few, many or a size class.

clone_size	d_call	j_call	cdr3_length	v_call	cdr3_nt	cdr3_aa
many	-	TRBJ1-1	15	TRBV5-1	TGCGCCAGCAGCTTGTCAGTTTATGTCGGCACTGAAGCTTTCTTT	CASSLSVYVGTEAFF
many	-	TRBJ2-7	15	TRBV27	TGTGCCAGCAGTTTACCTACGGAGGGGGGATCCGAGCAGTACTTC	CASSLPTEGGSEQYF
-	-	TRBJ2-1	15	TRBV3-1	TGTGCCAGCAGCCAAGATCGGGGGCTGTACAATGAGCAGTTCTTC	CASSQDRGLYNEQFF
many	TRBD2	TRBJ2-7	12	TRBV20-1	TGCAGTGTGGGCGGGGGGAGAAACGAGCAGTACTTC	CSVGGGRNEQYF
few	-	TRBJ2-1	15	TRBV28	TGTGCCAGCAGCCGGGTCAACGGGCCCTACAATGAGCAGTTCTTC	CASSRVNGPYNEQFF
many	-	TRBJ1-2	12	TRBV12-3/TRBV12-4	TGTGCCAGCAGTTTTGAAATCTATGGCTACACCTTC	CASSFEIYGYTF
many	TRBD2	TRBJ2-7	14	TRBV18	TGTGCCAGCTCATCGGGACTAGCGAAATACGAGCAGTACTTC	CASSSGLAKYEQYF
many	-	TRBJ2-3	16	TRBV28	TGTGCCAGCAGTTGGCTCGGACAGAAAAACACAGATACGCAGTATTTT	CASSWLGQKNTDTQYF
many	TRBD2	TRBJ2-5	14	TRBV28	TGTGCCAGCAGTAGCGGCGGGGGCCAAGAGACCCAGTACTTC	CASSSGGGQETQYF
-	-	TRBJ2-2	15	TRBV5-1	TGCGCCAGCAGCTTGGTTCAGGGAAGAACCGGGGAGCTGTTTTTT	CASSLVQGRTGELFF
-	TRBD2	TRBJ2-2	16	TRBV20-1	TGCAGTGCTAGAGTAGGACTAGCGAGGAACACCGGGGAGCTGTTTTTT	CSARVGLARNTGELFF
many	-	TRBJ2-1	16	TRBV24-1	TGTGCCACCAGTGAGGCCGGACAATTAACGTACAATGAGCAGTTCTTC	CATSEAGQLTYNEQFF
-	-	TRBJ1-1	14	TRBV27	TGTGCCAGCAGTTTAGGACGGATGAACACTGAAGCTTTCTTT	CASSLGRMNTEAFF
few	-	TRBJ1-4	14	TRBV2	TGTGCCAGCAAAGAGGGGTCGACTAATGAAAAACTGTTTTTT	CASKEGSTNEKLFF
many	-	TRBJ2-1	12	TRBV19	TGTGCCACTGAGCCGGGGTACAATGAGCAGTTCTTC	CATEPGYNEQFF
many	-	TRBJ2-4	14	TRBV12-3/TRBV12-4	TGTGCCAGCAGTTTATCGATATCCAAAAACATTCAGTACTTC	CASSLSISKNIQYF
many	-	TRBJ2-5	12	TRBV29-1	TGCAGCGTTGGTGGTATCCGGGAGACCCAGTACTTC	CSVGGIRETQYF
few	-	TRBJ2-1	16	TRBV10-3	TGTGCCATCAGTGAGTCGATGGATAGCTCCTACAATGAGCAGTTCTTC	CAISESMDSSYNEQFF
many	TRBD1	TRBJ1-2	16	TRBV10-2	TGCGCCAGCAGTGAGCCAGGGACAGGGGGCGGGTATGGCTACACCTTC	CASSEPGTGGGYGYTF
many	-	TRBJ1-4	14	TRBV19	TGTGCCACCAAAGGACCTACAACTAATGAAAAACTGTTTTTT	CATKGPTTNEKLFF